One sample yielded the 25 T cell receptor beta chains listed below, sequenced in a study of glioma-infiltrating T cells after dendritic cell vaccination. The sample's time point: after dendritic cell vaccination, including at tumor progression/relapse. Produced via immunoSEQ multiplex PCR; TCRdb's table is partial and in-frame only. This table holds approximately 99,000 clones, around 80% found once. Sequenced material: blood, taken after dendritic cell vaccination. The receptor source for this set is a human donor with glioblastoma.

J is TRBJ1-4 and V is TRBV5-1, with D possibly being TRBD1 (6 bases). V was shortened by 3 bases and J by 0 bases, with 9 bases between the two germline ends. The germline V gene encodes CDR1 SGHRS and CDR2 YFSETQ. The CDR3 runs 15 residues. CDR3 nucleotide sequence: TGCGCCAGCAGCTCCGAGGGGGCAACTAATGAAAAACTGTTTTTT. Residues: CASSSEGATNEKLFF.

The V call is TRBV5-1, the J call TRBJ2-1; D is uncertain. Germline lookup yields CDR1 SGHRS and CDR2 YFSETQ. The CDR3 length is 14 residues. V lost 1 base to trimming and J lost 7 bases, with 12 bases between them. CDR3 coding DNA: TGCGCCAGCAGCTTGTTCTCGGGTAGGAATGAGCAGTTCTTC. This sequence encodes CASSLFSGRNEQFF.

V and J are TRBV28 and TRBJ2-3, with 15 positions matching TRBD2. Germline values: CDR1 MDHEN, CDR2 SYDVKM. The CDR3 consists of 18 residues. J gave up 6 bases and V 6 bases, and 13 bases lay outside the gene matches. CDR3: CASSQIFGLAGGPDTQYF. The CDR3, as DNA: TGTGCCAGCAGCCAGATCTTCGGACTAGCGGGAGGGCCCGATACGCAGTATTTT.

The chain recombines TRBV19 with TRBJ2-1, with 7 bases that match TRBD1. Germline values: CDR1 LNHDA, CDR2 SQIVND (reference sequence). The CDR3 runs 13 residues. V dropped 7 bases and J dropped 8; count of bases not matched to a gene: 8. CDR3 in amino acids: CASKGQNIHEQFF. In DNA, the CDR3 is TGTGCCAGTAAGGGACAGAATATCCATGAGCAGTTCTTC.

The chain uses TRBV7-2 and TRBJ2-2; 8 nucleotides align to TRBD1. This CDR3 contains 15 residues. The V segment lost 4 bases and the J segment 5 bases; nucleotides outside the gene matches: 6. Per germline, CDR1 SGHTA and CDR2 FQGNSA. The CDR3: CASSYARGRTGELFF. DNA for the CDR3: TGTGCCAGCAGCTACGCCAGGGGGCGGACCGGGGAGCTGTTTTTT.

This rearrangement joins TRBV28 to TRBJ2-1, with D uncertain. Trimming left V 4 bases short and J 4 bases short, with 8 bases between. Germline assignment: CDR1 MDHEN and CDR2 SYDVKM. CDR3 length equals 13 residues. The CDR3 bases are TGTGCCAGCAGTTACAGAGATTACAATGAGCAGTTCTTC. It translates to CASSYRDYNEQFF.

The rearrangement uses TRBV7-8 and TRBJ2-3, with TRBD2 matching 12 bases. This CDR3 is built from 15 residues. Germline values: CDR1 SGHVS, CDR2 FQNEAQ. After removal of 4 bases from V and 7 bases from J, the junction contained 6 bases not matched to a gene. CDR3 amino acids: CASSSSGGAGNTQYF. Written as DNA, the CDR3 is TGTGCCAGCAGCTCTAGCGGGGGGGCCGGGAATACGCAGTATTTT.

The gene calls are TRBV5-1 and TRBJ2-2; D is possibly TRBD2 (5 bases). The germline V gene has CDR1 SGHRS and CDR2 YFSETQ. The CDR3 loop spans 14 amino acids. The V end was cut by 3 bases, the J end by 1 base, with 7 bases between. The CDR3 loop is CASSSGLNTGELFF. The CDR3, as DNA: TGCGCCAGCAGCTCCGGACTGAACACCGGGGAGCTGTTTTTT.

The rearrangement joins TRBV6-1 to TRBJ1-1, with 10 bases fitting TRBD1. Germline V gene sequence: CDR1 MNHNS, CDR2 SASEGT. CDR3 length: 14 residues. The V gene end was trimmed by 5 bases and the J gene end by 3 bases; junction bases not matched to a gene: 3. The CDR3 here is CASSRGTGDTEAFF. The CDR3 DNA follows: TGTGCCAGCAGTAGAGGGACAGGGGACACTGAAGCTTTCTTT.

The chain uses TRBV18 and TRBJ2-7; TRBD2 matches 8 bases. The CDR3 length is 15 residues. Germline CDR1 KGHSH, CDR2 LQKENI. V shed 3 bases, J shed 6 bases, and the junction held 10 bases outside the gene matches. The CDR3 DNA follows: TGTGCCAGCTCACCCTCAAGCGGGAGTGGCGGCGAGCAGTACTTC. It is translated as CASSPSSGSGGEQYF.

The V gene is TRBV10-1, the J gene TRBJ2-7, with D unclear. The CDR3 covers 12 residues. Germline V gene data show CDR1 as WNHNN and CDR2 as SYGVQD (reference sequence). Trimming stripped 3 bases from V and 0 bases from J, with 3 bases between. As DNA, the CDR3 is TGCGCCAGCAGTGAATACTCCTACGAGCAGTACTTC. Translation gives CASSEYSYEQYF.

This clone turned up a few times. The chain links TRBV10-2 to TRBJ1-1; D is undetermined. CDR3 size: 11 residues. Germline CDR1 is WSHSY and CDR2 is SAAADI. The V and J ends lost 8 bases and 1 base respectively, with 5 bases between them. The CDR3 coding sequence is TGCGCCAGCGCAGGGAACACTGAAGCTTTCTTT. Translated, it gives CASAGNTEAFF.

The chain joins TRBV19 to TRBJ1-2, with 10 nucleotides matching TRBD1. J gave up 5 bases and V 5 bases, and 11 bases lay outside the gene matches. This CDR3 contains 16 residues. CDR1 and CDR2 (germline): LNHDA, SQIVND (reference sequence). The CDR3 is CASSLIPGQGNYGYTF. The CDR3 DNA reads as TGTGCCAGTAGTCTTATACCGGGACAGGGGAATTATGGCTACACCTTC.

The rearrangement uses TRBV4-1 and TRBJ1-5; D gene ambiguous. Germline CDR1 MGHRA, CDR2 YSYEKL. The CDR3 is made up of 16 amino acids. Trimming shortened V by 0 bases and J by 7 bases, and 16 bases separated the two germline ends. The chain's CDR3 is CASSQDPASGRQPQHF. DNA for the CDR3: TGCGCCAGCAGCCAAGATCCCGCCTCGGGAAGGCAGCCCCAGCATTTT.

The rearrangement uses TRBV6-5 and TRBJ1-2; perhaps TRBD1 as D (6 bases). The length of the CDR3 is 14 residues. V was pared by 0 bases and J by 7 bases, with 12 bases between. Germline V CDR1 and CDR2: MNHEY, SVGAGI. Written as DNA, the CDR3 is TGTGCCAGCAGTTACTCGCAGGGGTCGGGTGGCTACACCTTC. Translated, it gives CASSYSQGSGGYTF.

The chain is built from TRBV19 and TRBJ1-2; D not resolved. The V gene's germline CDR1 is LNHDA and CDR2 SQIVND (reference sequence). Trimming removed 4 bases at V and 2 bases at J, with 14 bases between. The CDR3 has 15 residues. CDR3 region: CASSSRAASNYGYTF. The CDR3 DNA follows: TGTGCCAGTAGTAGTCGCGCTGCGTCAAACTATGGCTACACCTTC.

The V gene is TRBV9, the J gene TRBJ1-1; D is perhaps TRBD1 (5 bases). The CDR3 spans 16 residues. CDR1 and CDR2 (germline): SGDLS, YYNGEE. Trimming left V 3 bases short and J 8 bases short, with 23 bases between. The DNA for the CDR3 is TGTGCCAGCAGCGCCCACAGCGGGACCCGAAGGGGAGAAGCTTTCTTT. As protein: CASSAHSGTRRGEAFF.

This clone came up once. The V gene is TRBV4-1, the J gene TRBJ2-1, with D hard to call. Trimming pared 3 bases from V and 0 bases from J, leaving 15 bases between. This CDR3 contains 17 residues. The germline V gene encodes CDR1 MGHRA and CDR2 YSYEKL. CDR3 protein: CASSHLNTRRSYNEQFF. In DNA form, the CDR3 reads TGCGCCAGCAGCCACCTTAACACCCGTCGCTCCTACAATGAGCAGTTCTTC.

This CDR3 reads CSVERGRKTQYF. CDR3 coding DNA: TGCAGCGTTGAAAGGGGGCGAAAGACCCAGTACTTC. J is TRBJ2-5 and V is TRBV29-1; TRBD1 matches at 7 bases. Germline CDR1 and CDR2: SQVTM and ANQGSEA. The CDR3 spans 12 residues. The ends lost 2 bases at V and 6 bases at J; junction bases unmatched: 3.

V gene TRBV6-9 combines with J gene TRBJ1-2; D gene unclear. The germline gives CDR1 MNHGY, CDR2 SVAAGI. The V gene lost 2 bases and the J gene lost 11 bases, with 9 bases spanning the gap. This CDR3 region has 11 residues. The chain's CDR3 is CASSYPQRYTF. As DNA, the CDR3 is TGTGCCAGCAGTTATCCTCAGAGGTACACCTTC.

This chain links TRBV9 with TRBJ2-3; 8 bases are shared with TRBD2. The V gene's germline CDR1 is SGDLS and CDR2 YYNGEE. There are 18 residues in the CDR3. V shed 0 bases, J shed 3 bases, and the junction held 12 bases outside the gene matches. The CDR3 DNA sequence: TGTGCCAGCAGCGTAGTAGCTTCCAGCGGGAGCGGGACAGATACGCAGTATTTT. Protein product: CASSVVASSGSGTDTQYF.

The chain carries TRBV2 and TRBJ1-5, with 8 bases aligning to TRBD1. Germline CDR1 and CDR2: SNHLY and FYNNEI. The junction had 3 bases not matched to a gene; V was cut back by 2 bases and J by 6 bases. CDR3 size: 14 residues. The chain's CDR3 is CASSEPRGLQPQHF. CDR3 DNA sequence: TGTGCCAGCAGTGAACCCAGGGGGCTTCAGCCCCAGCATTTT. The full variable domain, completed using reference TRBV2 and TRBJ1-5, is EPEVTQTPSHQVTQMGQEVILRCVPISNHLYFYWYRQILGQKVEFLVSFYNNEISEKSEIFDDQFSVERPDGSNFTLKIRSTKLEDSAMYFCASSEPRGLQPQHFGDGTRLSIL.

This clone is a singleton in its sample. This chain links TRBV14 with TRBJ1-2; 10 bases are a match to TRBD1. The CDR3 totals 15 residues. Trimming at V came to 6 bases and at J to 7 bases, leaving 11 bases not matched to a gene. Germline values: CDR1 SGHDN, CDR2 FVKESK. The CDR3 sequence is CASRPPWGQGSGYTF. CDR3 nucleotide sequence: TGTGCCAGCAGACCACCGTGGGGACAGGGGTCTGGCTACACCTTC.

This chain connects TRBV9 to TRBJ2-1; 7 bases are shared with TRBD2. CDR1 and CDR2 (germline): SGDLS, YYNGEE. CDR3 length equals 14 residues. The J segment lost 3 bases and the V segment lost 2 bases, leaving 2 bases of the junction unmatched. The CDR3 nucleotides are TGTGCCAGCAGCGTTGGGGGGGGCTACAATGAGCAGTTCTTC. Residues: CASSVGGGYNEQFF.

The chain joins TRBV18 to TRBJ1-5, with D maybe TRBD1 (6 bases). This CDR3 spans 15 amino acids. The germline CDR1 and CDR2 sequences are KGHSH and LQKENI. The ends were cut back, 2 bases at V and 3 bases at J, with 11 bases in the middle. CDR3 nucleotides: TGTGCCAGCTCACCATTCGGACAGAACAATCAGCCCCAGCATTTT. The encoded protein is CASSPFGQNNQPQHF.